The 21 T cell receptor beta chains below all came from one sample that was sequenced in a study of blood T cell repertoires in COVID-19. Generated by immunoSEQ multiplex PCR, the TCRdb table keeps only in-frame clones and is missing some. The sample shows approximately 230,000 clones, 70% to 90% of them seen only once. Sequencing input: peripheral blood. The receptor source for this set is a woman aged 35 to 49 who had recovered from COVID-19.

The CDR3 DNA follows: TGTGCCAGCAGTTCCCCGGGTCTAGGAGGTGAAGAGACCCAGTACTTC. Translating it yields CASSSPGLGGEETQYF. The genes are TRBV27 and TRBJ2-5; D possibly corresponds to TRBD2 (5 bases). CDR3 length: 16 amino acids. Trimming pared 4 bases from V and 3 bases from J, leaving 18 bases between. The V gene's germline CDR1 is MNHEY and CDR2 SMNVEV (reference sequence).

The gene calls are TRBV7-3 and TRBJ2-1, with 8 nucleotides matching TRBD1. In germline, CDR1 is SGHTA, CDR2 FQGTGA. With 5 bases clipped from V and 10 bases from J, the junction kept 7 bases outside the gene matches. The length of the CDR3 is 13 residues. CDR3: CASSPTGTGEQFF. CDR3 bases: TGTGCCAGCAGCCCGACAGGGACAGGCGAGCAGTTCTTC.

This CDR3 is CASSPGSRVGTGELFF. CDR3 nucleotides: TGTGCCAGCAGCCCCGGGAGCAGGGTGGGAACCGGGGAGCTGTTTTTT. The chain links TRBV4-2 to TRBJ2-2; the D gene is possibly TRBD2 (6 bases). V shed 4 bases and J shed 5 bases, with 17 bases lying between them. Per the germline V gene, CDR1 is LGHNA and CDR2 is YNFKEQ. This CDR3 is built from 16 residues.

The chain has TRBV7-8 and TRBJ2-7; TRBD1 aligns across 9 bases. The CDR3 spans 14 residues. V lost 5 bases and J lost 2; bases outside the gene matches: 4. Germline V lookup: CDR1 SGHVS, CDR2 FQNEAQ. In nucleotides, the CDR3 is TGTGCCAGCAGCCGAGGACAGGGGACCTACGAGCAGTACTTC. Translation gives CASSRGQGTYEQYF.

The chain couples TRBV15 to TRBJ2-3; D may be TRBD2 (5 bases). Per germline, CDR1 LNHNV and CDR2 YYDKDF (reference sequence). Between the trimmed V and J ends, which lost 5 bases and 6 bases, there was a span of 15 bases. The CDR3 loop spans 14 amino acids. The CDR3 DNA follows: TGTGCCACCAGCGCCGGACTGTCCGCCGATACGCAGTATTTT. It codes for CATSAGLSADTQYF.

The chain recombines TRBV2 with TRBJ2-5; 7 bases line up with TRBD2. The CDR3 has 18 residues. From germline, CDR1 is SNHLY and CDR2 FYNNEI. The trim removed 5 bases at V and 5 bases at J, leaving 20 bases unmatched. The CDR3: CASSKNYGPAGLGETQYF. The CDR3 DNA follows: TGTGCCAGCAGTAAAAATTATGGACCAGCGGGATTAGGGGAGACCCAGTACTTC.

The rearrangement links TRBV13 to TRBJ2-1; TRBD2 matches at 13 bases. The CDR3 is 16 residues long. The trim removed 5 bases at V and 9 bases at J, leaving 10 bases unmatched. CDR1 and CDR2 from the germline V gene are PRHDT and FYEKMQ (reference sequence). CDR3 in DNA: TGTGCCAGCAGCCCCCGACTGGGACTAGCGGGGACTGAGCAGTTCTTC. Translation gives CASSPRLGLAGTEQFF.

The V call is TRBV25-1, the J call TRBJ2-3, with a tentative D call TRBD2 (5 bases). Germline-derived CDR1 and CDR2 are MGHDK and SYGVNS. V was clipped by 4 bases and J by 2 bases, with 10 bases between them. This CDR3 has 14 amino acids. CDR3 bases: TGTGCCAGCAGTGGCCTAGCTTCCACAGATACGCAGTATTTT. Encoded protein: CASSGLASTDTQYF.

V usage is TRBV24-1 and J usage is TRBJ2-1, with D tentatively TRBD2 (5 bases). There are 14 residues in the CDR3. The V end lost 4 bases, the J end lost 6 bases, and 12 bases lay between the germline ends. CDR1 and CDR2 (germline): KGHDR, SFDVKD. This chain's CDR3 is CATSDQVLVNEQFF. The CDR3, as DNA: TGTGCCACCAGTGACCAAGTACTAGTCAATGAGCAGTTCTTC.

The gene calls are TRBV27 and TRBJ1-2, with 12 bases lining up with TRBD1. The V gene end was trimmed by 2 bases and the J gene end by 8 bases; junction bases not matched to a gene: 6. CDR3 length: 15 residues. The germline gives CDR1 MNHEY, CDR2 SMNVEV (reference sequence). The DNA of the CDR3 is TGTGCCAGCAGTTTAGGGGGACAGGGGGCGCGGGGCTACACCTTC. Amino acids: CASSLGGQGARGYTF.

The table lists this clone with a count of one. The chain employs TRBV19 and TRBJ2-5; no firm D call. The V gene's germline CDR1 is LNHDA and CDR2 SQIVND (reference sequence). With 0 bases removed from V and 7 bases from J, the gap between germline ends came to 15 bases. The CDR3 is made up of 15 amino acids. The CDR3, as DNA: TGTGCCAGTAGTATAGATCTATCGAGTTTTGGGACCCAGTACTTC. The encoded protein is CASSIDLSSFGTQYF.

The chain has TRBV24-1 and TRBJ2-7; D might be TRBD1 (5 bases). This CDR3 is 15 amino acids long. Trimming pared 0 bases from V and 1 base from J, leaving 9 bases between. Germline CDR1 reads KGHDR; CDR2 reads SFDVKD. The CDR3 nucleotides are TGTGCCACCAGTGATTTGCGGTCAGGGTCCTACGAGCAGTACTTC. Translating gives CATSDLRSGSYEQYF.

J is TRBJ2-1 and V is TRBV6-2 or TRBV6-3, with 9 bases that match TRBD2. Germline V gene lookup returns CDR1 MNHEY and CDR2 SVGEGT. This CDR3 is built from 15 residues. Trimming took 0 bases from V and 9 from J; bases not matched to a gene: 6. This CDR3 is CASSYSPGLAVEQFF. As DNA, the CDR3 is TGTGCCAGCAGTTACTCACCGGGACTAGCAGTTGAGCAGTTCTTC.

This clone was observed a single time. The identical CDR3 is also encoded by other nucleotide sequences in the sample. The chain uses TRBV7-2 and TRBJ2-5, with a possible D match to TRBD2 (7 bases). The V end was cut by 3 bases, the J end by 1 base, with 9 bases between. This CDR3 has 14 amino acids. Germline V CDR1 and CDR2: SGHTA, FQGNSA. The CDR3 reads CASSLGGGQETQYF. CDR3 DNA: TGTGCCAGCAGCTTGGGAGGGGGCCAAGAGACCCAGTACTTC.

With respect to this clone: One junction end does not reproduce the germline sequence, and a read error may be involved. The genes are TRBV7-2 and TRBJ1-4; TRBD1 might be the D (6 bases). The CDR3 sequence is 14 residues long. Germline V gene sequence: CDR1 SGHTA, CDR2 FQGNSA. CDR3 sequence reads: CASSLGGLNEKLFF. The CDR3 DNA is TGTGCCAGCAGTTTAGGGGGACTTAATGAAAAACTGTTTTTT. Combining the CDR3 with reference TRBV7-2 and TRBJ1-4 gives the whole variable domain GAGVSQSPSNKVTEKGKDVELRCDPISGHTALYWYRQSLGQGLEFLIYFQGNSAPDKSGLPSDRFSAERTGGSVSTLTIQRTQQEDSAVYLCASSLGGLNEKLFFGSGTQLSVL.

Here the CDR3 DNA reads TGTGCCAGCAGCCTCCCGTACCTAGAGGCCAACCCTCGCGAGCAGTACTTC. Protein product: CASSLPYLEANPREQYF. This rearrangement joins TRBV4-2 to TRBJ2-7; no firm D call. Looked up from germline, CDR1 is LGHNA and CDR2 is YNFKEQ. V was cut by 4 bases and J by 6 bases, with 25 bases left in between. This CDR3 is 17 amino acids long.

The chain links TRBV19 to TRBJ2-3; D is unresolved. This CDR3 comprises 15 residues. Germline V gives CDR1 LNHDA, CDR2 SQIVND (reference sequence). Trimming removed 3 bases from V and 6 bases from J, with 16 bases in between. CDR3 protein: CASSMRLLTSDTQYF. The CDR3 DNA follows: TGTGCCAGTAGTATGAGGTTACTAACATCGGATACGCAGTATTTT. Drawing the rest from reference TRBV19 and TRBJ2-3, the complete variable domain is DGGITQSPKYLFRKEGQNVTLSCEQNLNHDAMYWYRQDPGQGLRLIYYSQIVNDFQKGDIAEGYSVSREKKESFPLTVTSAQKNPTAFYLCASSMRLLTSDTQYFGPGTRLTVL.

The chain has TRBV5-3 and TRBJ2-6; D remains unclear. TRBV5-3 counts as an open reading frame of uncertain function. The CDR3 totals 16 residues. Trimming took off 0 bases at V and 0 bases at J, with 7 bases between the two ends. DNA of the CDR3: TGTGCCAGAAGCTTGGCCCGGAGCTCTGGGGCCAACGTCCTGACTTTC. Amino acid sequence: CARSLARSSGANVLTF.

The V call is TRBV19, the J call TRBJ1-2, with 7 bases that match TRBD1. Trimming cost V 5 bases and J 2 bases; bases outside gene matches: 8. Germline values: CDR1 LNHDA, CDR2 SQIVND (reference sequence). The length of the CDR3 is 15 residues. The chain's CDR3 is CASSAQTGLNYGYTF. Here the CDR3 DNA reads TGTGCCAGTAGTGCCCAGACAGGGCTCAACTATGGCTACACCTTC. The variable domain in full, completed from reference TRBV19 and TRBJ1-2, reads DGGITQSPKYLFRKEGQNVTLSCEQNLNHDAMYWYRQDPGQGLRLIYYSQIVNDFQKGDIAEGYSVSREKKESFPLTVTSAQKNPTAFYLCASSAQTGLNYGYTFGSGTRLTVV.

A remark on this clone: A much bigger clone sits one base away, suggesting this may be a read error. V is TRBV27 and J is TRBJ2-1; no clear D. Germline CDR1 and CDR2: MNHEY and SMNVEV (reference sequence). The V gene lost 5 bases and the J gene lost 0 bases, with 5 bases spanning the gap. CDR3 length: 13 amino acids. CDR3 nucleotide sequence: TGTGCCAGCAGTGAGGACTCCTACAATGAGCAGTTCTTC. This sequence encodes CASSEDSYNEQFF.

The rearrangement joins TRBV7-8 to TRBJ2-1, with D possibly matching TRBD1 (5 bases). CDR1 and CDR2 from the germline V gene are SGHVS and FQNEAQ. CDR3 length: 17 amino acids. V lost 5 bases and J 2 bases, leaving 19 bases between the germline ends. The CDR3 region is CASSRRASQGTYNEQFF. The CDR3 DNA sequence: TGTGCCAGCAGCCGACGAGCCAGTCAGGGAACCTACAATGAGCAGTTCTTC.